The clone carrying this TCR beta chain has a count of ten or more. At one boundary the junction diverges from the germline segment, which might be a read error. TCRdb ran MiXCR on the 5' RACE reads and lists one entry per CDR3 protein. The sample has tens of thousands of distinct CDR3 sequences, roughly 13% seen once. Time point of the sample: longitudinal time-point 1 (baseline). The data belong to a study of neurological immune-mediated disorders. The CDR3 is 12 residues long. Germline V gene data show CDR1 as LNHNV and CDR2 as YYDKDF (reference sequence). The genes are TRBV15 and TRBJ2-2; D may be TRBD1 or TRBD2 (5 bases each). Material for sequencing was PBMCs. The clonotype originates from a female donor with HTLV-1-associated myelopathy (HAM/TSP). CDR3 DNA: TGTGCTACCAGCAGAGATGGGGGACGGCTGTTTTTT. Its translation is CATSRDGGRLFF.